These 32 T cell receptor beta chains originate from one sample sequenced in a study of cytomegalovirus exposure and HLA in healthy donors. The PCR made use of 60 Vbeta and 13 Jbeta primers. The method was immunoSEQ multiplex PCR; TCRdb's version includes in-frame clones alone and lacks a portion of them. The data contain a few hundred thousand clones, around 90% of them singletons. The specimen was PBMCs. Source of these receptors: a girl aged 2-10 years in good health and CMV-seronegative.

The chain joins TRBV10-1 to TRBJ1-6, with D possibly matching TRBD1 (6 bases). Germline CDR1 and CDR2: WNHNN and SYGVQD (reference sequence). The CDR3 has 12 residues. The V end lost 2 bases, the J end lost 14 bases, and 10 bases lay between the germline ends. The CDR3 sequence: CASSETGGTLHF. In nucleotides, the CDR3 is TGCGCCAGCAGTGAGACGGGGGGCACCCTCCACTTT.

V is TRBV7-9 and J is TRBJ2-7, with 9 positions matching TRBD2. The trim removed 1 base at V and 7 bases at J, leaving 5 bases unmatched. The CDR3 has 14 amino acids. Germline CDR1 is SEHNR and CDR2 is FQNEAQ (reference sequence). The CDR3 DNA reads TGTGCCAGCAGCTTAGGGGTAGCGGGAGAAGAGCAGTACTTC. It encodes CASSLGVAGEEQYF.

The chain carries TRBV2 and TRBJ1-5; D is perhaps TRBD1 (5 bases). V lost 2 bases and J 1 base, leaving 12 bases between the germline ends. The germline gives CDR1 SNHLY, CDR2 FYNNEI. The CDR3 has 16 residues. CDR3: CASSEQAGLSNQPQHF. The CDR3 DNA reads TGTGCCAGCAGTGAACAGGCAGGGCTGAGCAATCAGCCCCAGCATTTT.

The chain couples TRBV6-5 to TRBJ1-2, with 7 bases fitting TRBD1. The trim removed 6 bases at V and 7 bases at J, leaving 5 bases unmatched. Germline V CDR1 and CDR2: MNHEY, SVGAGI. The CDR3 is 12 residues long. The CDR3 sequence: CASRTQGLGYTF. CDR3 DNA: TGTGCCAGCAGGACACAGGGGCTTGGCTACACCTTC.

This clone came up once. The chain joins TRBV5-6 to TRBJ1-2; 7 bases are a match to TRBD1. Germline values: CDR1 SGHDT, CDR2 YYEEEE. V gave up 4 bases and J gave up 4 bases; unmatched junction bases: 4. CDR3 length: 13 residues. The CDR3 bases are TGTGCCAGCAGCACCACAGGGGCCTATGGCTACACCTTC. Its translation is CASSTTGAYGYTF. Full variable domain (outside the CDR3, taken from reference TRBV5-6 and TRBJ1-2): DAGVTQSPTHLIKTRGQQVTLRCSPKSGHDTVSWYQQALGQGPQFIFQYYEEEERQRGNFPDRFSGHQFPNYSSELNVNALLLGDSALYLCASSTTGAYGYTFGSGTRLTVV.

This CDR3 is CATSVSQVGGYGYTF. CDR3 DNA sequence: TGTGCCACCAGCGTCTCACAGGTGGGGGGCTATGGCTACACCTTC. The V call is TRBV15, the J call TRBJ1-2, with a possible D match to TRBD1 (5 bases). From germline, CDR1 is LNHNV and CDR2 YYDKDF (reference sequence). Trimming removed 5 bases at V and 4 bases at J, with 17 bases between. CDR3 size: 15 residues.

The J gene is TRBJ1-1, the V gene TRBV10-3; D ambiguous. Trimming cost V 6 bases and J 0 bases, with 8 bases left between them. This CDR3 spans 13 amino acids. Germline loops: CDR1 ENHRY, CDR2 SYGVKD. The CDR3 region is CAIREVVNTEAFF. As DNA, the CDR3 is TGTGCCATCAGGGAGGTAGTGAACACTGAAGCTTTCTTT.

This rearrangement joins TRBV29-1 to TRBJ2-1; 13 positions match TRBD2. The ends lost 7 bases at V and 9 bases at J; junction bases unmatched: 9. The CDR3 has 14 amino acids. Germline lookup yields CDR1 SQVTM and CDR2 ANQGSEA. CDR3 sequence (DNA): TGCAGCGCTCCCCACCGGACTAGCGGGAGTGAGCAGTTCTTC. It is translated as CSAPHRTSGSEQFF.

V gene TRBV2 combines with J gene TRBJ2-7; 10 bases are a match to TRBD2. The CDR3 is 14 amino acids. Germline CDR1 and CDR2: SNHLY and FYNNEI. V trimming: 8 bases; J trimming: 2 bases; junction bases outside the gene matches: 6. This CDR3 is CASEDLAGAYEQYF. DNA of the CDR3: TGTGCCAGCGAGGATCTAGCGGGGGCCTACGAGCAGTACTTC.

V gene TRBV5-3 combines with J gene TRBJ2-7; D is perhaps TRBD2 (5 bases). TRBV5-3 is marked as an open reading frame, function uncertain. V was trimmed by 3 bases and J by 3 bases, leaving 16 bases between them. The CDR3 is 15 residues long. CDR3 in DNA: TGTGCCAGAAGCTCCGTGAACCGGGATTTCTACGAGCAGTACTTC. Amino acid sequence: CARSSVNRDFYEQYF.

This chain connects TRBV6-5 to TRBJ1-2; D uncertain. The germline V gene encodes CDR1 MNHEY and CDR2 SVGAGI. CDR3 length: 13 residues. V was pared by 2 bases and J by 7 bases, with 11 bases between. The CDR3 loop is CASSYRREGGYTF. The CDR3 region has the DNA TGTGCCAGCAGTTACAGGAGGGAGGGTGGCTACACCTTC.

The rearrangement uses TRBV14 and TRBJ2-3, with D possibly being TRBD2 (5 bases). Trimming left V 4 bases short and J 1 base short, with 12 bases between. Per germline, CDR1 SGHDN and CDR2 FVKESK. The length of the CDR3 is 15 residues. The CDR3 DNA sequence: TGTGCCAGCAGCCCAAGGACTCCCGGCACAGATACGCAGTATTTT. It codes for CASSPRTPGTDTQYF.

V is TRBV27 and J is TRBJ2-7; 11 nucleotides line up with TRBD2. With 2 bases clipped from V and 5 bases from J, the junction kept 2 bases outside the gene matches. The CDR3 runs 14 residues. Germline loops: CDR1 MNHEY, CDR2 SMNVEV (reference sequence). The CDR3, as DNA: TGTGCCAGCAGTTTAACTAGCGGGAGTCACGAGCAGTACTTC. This codes for CASSLTSGSHEQYF.

The chain links TRBV29-1 to TRBJ1-1; D gene ambiguous. V lost 7 bases to trimming and J lost 1 base, with 13 bases between them. CDR3 length equals 13 residues. CDR1 is SQVTM, CDR2 ANQGSEA, per germline. For the CDR3, the DNA is TGCAGCGGGGCCCGTGCAACGAACACTGAAGCTTTCTTT. Residues: CSGARATNTEAFF.

The genes are TRBV7-9 and TRBJ1-1, with D possibly being TRBD1 (6 bases). This CDR3 spans 16 amino acids. Germline V CDR1 and CDR2: SEHNR, FQNEAQ (reference sequence). V dropped 8 bases and J dropped 3 bases, with 22 bases sitting between them. CDR3 amino acids: CASHNPPDRSDTEAFF. CDR3 coding DNA: TGTGCCAGCCATAATCCCCCCGACAGGTCAGACACTGAAGCTTTCTTT.

The genes are TRBV6-5 and TRBJ1-6; 7 bases agree with TRBD1. CDR1 MNHEY and CDR2 SVGAGI come from the germline V gene. The CDR3 spans 14 residues. J lost 5 bases, V lost 4 bases, and 2 bases had no gene match. The CDR3 reads CASSFRGHNSPLHF. The DNA for the CDR3 is TGTGCCAGCAGTTTTAGGGGGCATAATTCACCCCTCCACTTT.

The rearrangement links TRBV6-6 to TRBJ2-5; weak D call: TRBD1 (6 bases). The last part of the DNA fits TRBJ2-7 better; the J call may be wrong. This CDR3 comprises 13 residues. Germline CDR1 and CDR2: MNHNY and SVGAGI (reference sequence). The DNA of the CDR3 is TGTGCCAGCAATTCGGACAGTTCCTACGAGCAGTACTTC. As protein: CASNSDSSYEQYF.

In the case of this clone: Other DNA variants within this sample encode the same CDR3. The V gene is TRBV11-2, the J gene TRBJ2-5, with a weak D call TRBD2 (6 bases). The ends were cut back, 5 bases at V and 2 bases at J, with 12 bases in the middle. This CDR3 comprises 14 residues. The germline V gene encodes CDR1 SGHAT and CDR2 FQNNGV. The CDR3 sequence: CASSLGAGQETQYF. CDR3 nucleotides: TGTGCCAGCAGCCTAGGGGCGGGGCAAGAGACCCAGTACTTC. The full variable domain, with the rest looked up from reference TRBV11-2 and TRBJ2-5, is EAGVAQSPRYKIIEKRQSVAFWCNPISGHATLYWYQQILGQGPKLLIQFQNNGVVDDSQLPKDRFSAERLKGVDSTLKIQPAKLEDSAVYLCASSLGAGQETQYFGPGTRLLVL.

This chain joins TRBV27 and TRBJ2-5, with 7 positions matching TRBD2. CDR1 MNHEY and CDR2 SMNVEV come from the germline V gene (reference sequence). There are 15 residues in the CDR3. V was clipped by 3 bases and J by 11 bases; unmatched bases: 15. The CDR3 loop reads CASSLLAAFPSVQYF. Written as DNA, the CDR3 is TGTGCCAGCAGTTTGCTAGCGGCATTCCCGTCGGTGCAGTACTTC.

V and J are TRBV5-1 and TRBJ1-2; possibly TRBD1 for D (6 bases). Trimming took 0 bases from V and 3 from J, leaving 15 bases between them. CDR3 length: 16 amino acids. Per the germline V gene, CDR1 is SGHRS and CDR2 is YFSETQ. In DNA form, the CDR3 reads TGCGCCAGCAGCTTGGATGGGGGGGGCTCGGACTATGGCTACACCTTC. It is translated as CASSLDGGGSDYGYTF.

J is TRBJ1-1 and V is TRBV25-1; 11 bases fit TRBD1. The germline gives CDR1 MGHDK, CDR2 SYGVNS. Losses at the gene ends were 6 bases for V and 5 bases for J; bases not matched to a gene: 8. The CDR3 runs to 15 residues. CDR3 DNA: TGTGCCAGCAGCCCGACCGGGACAGGGGGTACTGAAGCTTTCTTT. This translates into CASSPTGTGGTEAFF.

The V and J genes are TRBV6-5 and TRBJ2-7; 9 nucleotides match TRBD1. After removal of 5 bases from V and 0 bases from J, the junction contained 2 bases not matched to a gene. Germline V lookup: CDR1 MNHEY, CDR2 SVGAGI. This CDR3 comprises 14 residues. In DNA, the CDR3 is TGTGCCAGCAGTCCGACAGGGGGCTCCTACGAGCAGTACTTC. Translating gives CASSPTGGSYEQYF.

The gene calls are TRBV19 and TRBJ2-3, with 10 bases matching TRBD2. The CDR3 is 18 amino acids. Unmatched junction bases numbered 14, after V lost 4 bases and J lost 4 bases. In germline, CDR1 is LNHDA, CDR2 SQIVND (reference sequence). CDR3 nucleotide sequence: TGTGCCAGTAGTAAATCCTATTCTAGCGGGAGTTTTCCAGATACGCAGTATTTT. It codes for CASSKSYSSGSFPDTQYF.

In DNA form, the CDR3 reads TGTGCCAGCAGTTCCCTAGCCGGGACAGGGGGCTCAAATTCACCCCTCCACTTT. It translates to CASSSLAGTGGSNSPLHF. J is TRBJ1-6 and V is TRBV27; TRBD1 aligns across 12 bases. The germline gives CDR1 MNHEY, CDR2 SMNVEV (reference sequence). The CDR3 is 18 residues long. The V gene end was trimmed by 4 bases and the J gene end by 7 bases; junction bases not matched to a gene: 11.

The CDR3 region has the DNA TGTGCCATCAGTGAAGGGACTAGCGGGGGCCATTACAATGAGCAGTTCTTC. This encodes CAISEGTSGGHYNEQFF. The chain joins TRBV10-3 to TRBJ2-1, with 14 bases aligning to TRBD2. Trimming at V came to 3 bases and at J to 4 bases, leaving 5 bases not matched to a gene. The CDR3 length is 17 residues. Germline-derived CDR1 and CDR2 are ENHRY and SYGVKD.

This chain links TRBV19 with TRBJ2-7; TRBD1 is a possible D gene (6 bases). The CDR3 contains 11 residues. Trimming pared 8 bases from V and 9 bases from J, leaving 14 bases between. Germline V lookup: CDR1 LNHDA, CDR2 SQIVND (reference sequence). CDR3 nucleotides: TGTGCCAGTGGGACACGGACGGTGCAGTACTTC. Translated, it gives CASGTRTVQYF.

This chain joins TRBV25-1 and TRBJ1-3; TRBD1 agrees at 9 bases. Germline CDR1 is MGHDK and CDR2 is SYGVNS. V lost 3 bases and J lost 3; bases outside the gene matches: 6. The CDR3 is 16 residues long. CDR3 DNA: TGTGCCAGCAGTGATTCAGACAGGGGGTATGGAAACACCATATATTTT. Translating it yields CASSDSDRGYGNTIYF.

The rearrangement links TRBV19 to TRBJ1-5; D might be TRBD1 (5 bases). In germline, CDR1 is LNHDA, CDR2 SQIVND (reference sequence). There are 15 residues in the CDR3. Trimming cost V 0 bases and J 6 bases, with 12 bases left between them. Here the CDR3 reads CASSIDGRGLQPQHF. The CDR3 DNA reads as TGTGCCAGTAGTATAGATGGGAGGGGTCTTCAGCCCCAGCATTTT.

The rearrangement joins TRBV5-4 to TRBJ1-2, with 10 bases matching TRBD1. CDR1 and CDR2 (germline): SGHNT, YYREEE (reference sequence). V was pared by 1 base and J by 8 bases, with 8 bases of the junction left unmatched. This CDR3 has 15 residues. CDR3: CASSLTGQGEGGYTF. The CDR3 bases are TGTGCCAGCAGCTTGACCGGACAGGGGGAAGGGGGCTACACCTTC. Supplemented by reference TRBV5-4 and TRBJ1-2, the full variable domain reads ETGVTQSPTHLIKTRGQQVTLRCSSQSGHNTVSWYQQALGQGPQFIFQYYREEENGRGNFPPRFSGLQFPNYSSELNVNALELDDSALYLCASSLTGQGEGGYTFGSGTRLTVV.

This clone was counted a few times. The chain recombines TRBV19 with TRBJ1-1; unclear D gene. Trimming shortened V by 3 bases and J by 1 base, and 9 bases separated the two germline ends. Germline lookup yields CDR1 LNHDA and CDR2 SQIVND (reference sequence). CDR3 size: 14 residues. CDR3 coding DNA: TGTGCCAGTAGTATCAAGGGAGAGAACACTGAAGCTTTCTTT. As protein: CASSIKGENTEAFF.

The chain recombines TRBV30 with TRBJ1-5; D is uncertain. Trimming pared 4 bases from V and 4 bases from J, leaving 11 bases between. CDR1 GTSNPN and CDR2 SVGIG come from the germline V gene (reference sequence). The CDR3 sequence is 13 residues long. CDR3 DNA: TGTGCCTGGAATCTTCGGGAGAATCAGCCCCAGCATTTT. This encodes CAWNLRENQPQHF.

V and J are TRBV9 and TRBJ1-1; TRBD1 matches 7 bases. The V gene's germline CDR1 is SGDLS and CDR2 YYNGEE. Germline trimming cut 3 bases from V and 3 bases from J; bases unmatched to any gene: 8. The CDR3 covers 15 residues. CDR3 coding DNA: TGTGCCAGCAGCGGAGGACAGGCTTCGGACACTGAAGCTTTCTTT. Residues: CASSGGQASDTEAFF.